The entry below gives a single T cell receptor (beta chain) sequence along with its context. This record belongs to a study of technical replicates of blood from several donors. V lost 9 bases and J 2 bases, leaving 16 bases between the germline ends. This CDR3 comprises 14 residues. CDR1 is KGHSH, CDR2 LQKENI, per germline. Repertoires were generated with immunoSEQ multiplex PCR, while TCRdb's copy carries only in-frame clones and drops some. There are 55,000 to 80,000 clones in the sample; roughly 86% occur only once, and around 4.4% lies in the top ten. This receptor was taken from a human donor in good health. Some clones in this sample may be carry-over from other donors' samples. What was sequenced was PBMCs. This rearrangement joins TRBV18 to TRBJ2-5; the D gene is possibly TRBD2 (5 bases). As DNA, the CDR3 is TGTGCCAGTTCAATTGGTCGGGGTCAAGAGACCCAGTACTTC. It is translated as CASSIGRGQETQYF.